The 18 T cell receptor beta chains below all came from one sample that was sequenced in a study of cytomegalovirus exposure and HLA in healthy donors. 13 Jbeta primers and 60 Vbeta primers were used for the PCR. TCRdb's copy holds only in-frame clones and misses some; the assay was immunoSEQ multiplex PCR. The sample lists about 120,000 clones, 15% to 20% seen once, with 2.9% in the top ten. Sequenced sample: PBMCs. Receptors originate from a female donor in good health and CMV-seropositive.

The CDR3 protein is CASSQERPWDRVIYGYTF. DNA for the CDR3: TGCGCCAGCAGCCAAGAGCGACCATGGGACAGGGTAATCTATGGCTACACCTTC. The chain employs TRBV4-1 and TRBJ1-2, with 9 bases fitting TRBD1. The CDR3 has 18 residues. The trim removed 0 bases at V and 4 bases at J, leaving 12 bases unmatched. Germline CDR1 is MGHRA and CDR2 is YSYEKL.

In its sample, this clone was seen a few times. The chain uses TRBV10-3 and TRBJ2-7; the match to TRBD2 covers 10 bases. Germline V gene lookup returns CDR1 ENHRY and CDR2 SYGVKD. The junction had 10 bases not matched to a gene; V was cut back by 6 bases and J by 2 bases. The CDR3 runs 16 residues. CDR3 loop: CAIRDMVAGGAYEQYF. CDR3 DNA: TGTGCCATCAGGGATATGGTAGCGGGGGGCGCCTACGAGCAGTACTTC.

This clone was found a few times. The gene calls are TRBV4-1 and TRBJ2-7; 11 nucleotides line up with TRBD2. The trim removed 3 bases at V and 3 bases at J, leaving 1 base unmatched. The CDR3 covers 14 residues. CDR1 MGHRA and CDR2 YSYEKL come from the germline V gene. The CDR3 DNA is TGCGCCAGCAGCCACGGGACTAGCGGCTACGAGCAGTACTTC. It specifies CASSHGTSGYEQYF.

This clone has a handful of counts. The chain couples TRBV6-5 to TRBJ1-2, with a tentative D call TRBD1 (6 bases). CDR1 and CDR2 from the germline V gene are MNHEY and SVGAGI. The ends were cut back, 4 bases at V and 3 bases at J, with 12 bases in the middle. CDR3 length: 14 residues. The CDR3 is CASSSDRLHYGYTF. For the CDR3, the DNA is TGTGCCAGCAGTTCTGACAGGTTACACTATGGCTACACCTTC.

CDR3 sequence: CASSLLLKGASYEQYF. CDR3 in DNA: TGCGCCAGCAGCCTCCTCCTAAAAGGGGCCTCCTACGAGCAGTACTTC. This chain connects TRBV4-1 to TRBJ2-7, with a possible D match to TRBD1 (5 bases). V was shortened by 4 bases and J by 0 bases, with 16 bases between the two germline ends. The CDR3 covers 16 residues. CDR1 and CDR2 (germline): MGHRA, YSYEKL.

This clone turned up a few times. CDR3 sequence (DNA): TGTGCCAGCAGTTTAGACAGGCCTAATGAAAAACTGTTTTTT. Amino acid sequence: CASSLDRPNEKLFF. V and J are TRBV28 and TRBJ1-4; a weak D match, TRBD1 (6 bases). CDR1 and CDR2 (germline): MDHEN, SYDVKM. Trimming removed 2 bases at V and 3 bases at J, with 7 bases between. The CDR3 covers 14 residues.

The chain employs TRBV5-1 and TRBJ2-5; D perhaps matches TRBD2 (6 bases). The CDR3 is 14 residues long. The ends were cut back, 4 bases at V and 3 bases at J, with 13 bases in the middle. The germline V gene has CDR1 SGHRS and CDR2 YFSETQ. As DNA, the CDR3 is TGCGCCAGCAGCGCCGGGACTGCAAAAGAGACCCAGTACTTC. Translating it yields CASSAGTAKETQYF.

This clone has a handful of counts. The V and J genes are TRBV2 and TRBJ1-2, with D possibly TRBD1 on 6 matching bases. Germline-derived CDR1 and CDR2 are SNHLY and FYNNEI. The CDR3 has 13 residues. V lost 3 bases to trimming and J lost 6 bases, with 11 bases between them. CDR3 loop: CASSESGGNGYTF. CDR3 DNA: TGTGCCAGCAGTGAGTCTGGGGGCAATGGCTACACCTTC.

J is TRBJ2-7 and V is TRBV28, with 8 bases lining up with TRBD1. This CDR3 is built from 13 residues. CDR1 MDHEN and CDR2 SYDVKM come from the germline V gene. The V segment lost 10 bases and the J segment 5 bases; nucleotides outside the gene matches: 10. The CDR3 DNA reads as TGTGCCACCGCAGGACAGGGAGGTAACGAGCAGTACTTC. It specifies CATAGQGGNEQYF.

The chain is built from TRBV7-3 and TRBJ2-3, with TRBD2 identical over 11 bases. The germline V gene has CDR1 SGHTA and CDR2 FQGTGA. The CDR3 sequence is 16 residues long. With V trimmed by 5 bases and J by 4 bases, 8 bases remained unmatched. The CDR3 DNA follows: TGTGCCAGCAGCCCCGGACTAGCGGGTGTCGCAGATACGCAGTATTTT. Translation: CASSPGLAGVADTQYF.

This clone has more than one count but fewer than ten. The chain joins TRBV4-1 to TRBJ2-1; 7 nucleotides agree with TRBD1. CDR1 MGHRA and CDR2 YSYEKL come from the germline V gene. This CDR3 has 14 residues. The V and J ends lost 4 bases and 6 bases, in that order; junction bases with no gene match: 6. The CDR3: CASSLRQGRNEQFF. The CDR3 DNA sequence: TGCGCCAGCAGCCTTAGACAGGGTCGCAATGAGCAGTTCTTC.

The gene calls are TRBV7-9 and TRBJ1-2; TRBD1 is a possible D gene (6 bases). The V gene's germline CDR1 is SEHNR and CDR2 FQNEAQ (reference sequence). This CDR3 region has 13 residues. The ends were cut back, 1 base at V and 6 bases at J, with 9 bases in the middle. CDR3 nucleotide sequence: TGTGCCAGCAGCTTAGAACAGGGCAATGGCTACACCTTC. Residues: CASSLEQGNGYTF.

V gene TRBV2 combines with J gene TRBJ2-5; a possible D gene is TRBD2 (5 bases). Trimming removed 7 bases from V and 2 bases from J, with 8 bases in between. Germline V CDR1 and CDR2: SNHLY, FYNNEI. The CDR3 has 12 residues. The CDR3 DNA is TGTGCCAGCAAGCGGAATCAAGAGACCCAGTACTTC. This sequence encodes CASKRNQETQYF.

CDR3 residues: CASSVTGTSGSDTQYF. The CDR3 nucleotides read TGTGCCAGCAGCGTAACCGGGACTAGCGGGTCAGATACGCAGTATTTT. The V gene is TRBV7-2, the J gene TRBJ2-3; 12 bases are shared with TRBD2. Germline loops: CDR1 SGHTA, CDR2 FQGNSA. CDR3 length: 16 residues. The V and J ends lost 5 bases and 4 bases, in that order; junction bases with no gene match: 7.

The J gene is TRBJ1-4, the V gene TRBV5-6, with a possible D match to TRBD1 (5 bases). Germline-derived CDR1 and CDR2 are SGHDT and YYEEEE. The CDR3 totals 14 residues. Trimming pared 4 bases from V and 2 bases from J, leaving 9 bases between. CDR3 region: CASSQDKTNEKLFF. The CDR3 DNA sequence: TGTGCCAGCAGCCAGGACAAGACTAATGAAAAACTGTTTTTT. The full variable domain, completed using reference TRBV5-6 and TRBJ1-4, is DAGVTQSPTHLIKTRGQQVTLRCSPKSGHDTVSWYQQALGQGPQFIFQYYEEEERQRGNFPDRFSGHQFPNYSSELNVNALLLGDSALYLCASSQDKTNEKLFFGSGTQLSVL.

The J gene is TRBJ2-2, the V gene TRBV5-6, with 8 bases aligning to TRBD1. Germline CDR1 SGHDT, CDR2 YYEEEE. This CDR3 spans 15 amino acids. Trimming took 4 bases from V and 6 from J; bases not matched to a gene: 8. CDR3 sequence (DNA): TGTGCCAGCAGCGAATATGACAGGGGCCCCGGGGAGCTGTTTTTT. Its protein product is CASSEYDRGPGELFF. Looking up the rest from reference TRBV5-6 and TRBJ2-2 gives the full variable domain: DAGVTQSPTHLIKTRGQQVTLRCSPKSGHDTVSWYQQALGQGPQFIFQYYEEEERQRGNFPDRFSGHQFPNYSSELNVNALLLGDSALYLCASSEYDRGPGELFFGEGSRLTVL.

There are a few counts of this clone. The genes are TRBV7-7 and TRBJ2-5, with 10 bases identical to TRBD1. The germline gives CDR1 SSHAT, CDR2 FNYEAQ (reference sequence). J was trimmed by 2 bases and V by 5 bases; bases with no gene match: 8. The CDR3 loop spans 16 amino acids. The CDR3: CASSPTGGALQETQYF. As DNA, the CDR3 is TGTGCCAGCAGCCCGACAGGGGGCGCGTTACAAGAGACCCAGTACTTC.

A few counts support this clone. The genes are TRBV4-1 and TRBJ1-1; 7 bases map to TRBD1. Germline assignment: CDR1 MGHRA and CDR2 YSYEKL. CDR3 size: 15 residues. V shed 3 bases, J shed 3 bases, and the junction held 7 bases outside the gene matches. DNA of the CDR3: TGCGCCAGCAGCCATCGACAGGGTTCGTACACTGAAGCTTTCTTT. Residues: CASSHRQGSYTEAFF.